A single sample is the source of the 27 T cell receptor beta chains below, sequenced in a study of technical replicates of blood from a few donors. TCRdb's copy holds only in-frame clones and misses some; the assay was immunoSEQ multiplex PCR. The data hold tens of thousands of clones, with 85% to 95% observed a single time. Sample: T cells isolated from PBMCs. The receptors shown here come from a human donor in good health.

The gene calls are TRBV7-9 and TRBJ2-1, with 10 bases identical to TRBD1. The J segment lost 13 bases and the V segment lost 2 bases, leaving 5 bases of the junction unmatched. Germline-derived CDR1 and CDR2 are SEHNR and FQNEAQ (reference sequence). This CDR3 region has 13 residues. This chain's CDR3 is CASSLLGQGVQFF. CDR3 DNA sequence: TGTGCCAGCAGCTTACTAGGACAGGGGGTACAGTTCTTC.

This clone was seen a single time. This chain connects TRBV2 to TRBJ2-7; D is perhaps TRBD2 (6 bases). The V gene lost 4 bases and the J gene lost 13 bases, with 14 bases spanning the gap. The CDR3 sequence is 11 residues long. The germline V gene has CDR1 SNHLY and CDR2 FYNNEI. The CDR3 region has the DNA TGTGCCAGCAGTGTCCGGGACGGGAGTTACTTC. Amino acids: CASSVRDGSYF. Looking up the rest from reference TRBV2 and TRBJ2-7 gives the full variable domain: EPEVTQTPSHQVTQMGQEVILRCVPISNHLYFYWYRQILGQKVEFLVSFYNNEISEKSEIFDDQFSVERPDGSNFTLKIRSTKLEDSAMYFCASSVRDGSYFGPGTRLTVT.

The V call is TRBV19, the J call TRBJ1-4; weak D call: TRBD1 (5 bases). With 5 bases removed from V and 5 bases from J, the gap between germline ends came to 9 bases. Germline CDR1 reads LNHDA; CDR2 reads SQIVND (reference sequence). The CDR3 has 13 residues. CDR3 protein: CASSPDRNEKLFF. In DNA, the CDR3 is TGTGCCAGTAGTCCTGACAGAAATGAAAAACTGTTTTTT. The full variable domain, completed using reference TRBV19 and TRBJ1-4, is DGGITQSPKYLFRKEGQNVTLSCEQNLNHDAMYWYRQDPGQGLRLIYYSQIVNDFQKGDIAEGYSVSREKKESFPLTVTSAQKNPTAFYLCASSPDRNEKLFFGSGTQLSVL.

Concerning this clone: The junction does not match germline at one end; this may be a read error. This sample also contains other DNA sequences that code for the same CDR3. This chain joins TRBV5-6 and TRBJ2-7, with D maybe TRBD1 (5 bases). Germline CDR1 is SGHDT and CDR2 is YYEEEE. CDR3 length equals 14 residues. In nucleotides, the CDR3 is TGTGCCAGCAGCTTGGACAGGTCCGCCTACGAGCAGTATTTC. Its protein product is CASSLDRSAYEQYF.

The chain employs TRBV6-5 and TRBJ2-1; 7 bases fit TRBD2. Germline V gives CDR1 MNHEY, CDR2 SVGAGI. There are 15 residues in the CDR3. J lost 4 bases, V lost 5 bases, and 8 bases had no gene match. CDR3 sequence (DNA): TGTGCCAGCAGTCAAACGGGGGGTTTTTACAATGAGCAGTTCTTC. The encoded protein is CASSQTGGFYNEQFF.

This clone was detected once. CDR3 loop: CSAREHHEQYF. The CDR3 nucleotides are TGCAGTGCTAGAGAACACCACGAGCAGTACTTC. The chain is built from TRBV20-1 and TRBJ2-7; D gene uncertain. V was trimmed by 0 bases and J by 5 bases, leaving 5 bases between them. This CDR3 has 11 amino acids. CDR1 is DFQATT and CDR2 is SNEGSKA in the germline V gene (reference sequence).

This clone appeared a single time. DNA for the CDR3: TGTGCCAGCAGCCGGGACTCCTATGGCTACACCTTC. It encodes CASSRDSYGYTF. The chain is built from TRBV7-9 and TRBJ1-2; perhaps TRBD1 as D (5 bases). This CDR3 contains 12 residues. In germline, CDR1 is SEHNR, CDR2 FQNEAQ (reference sequence). The germline V and J ends were trimmed by 5 bases and 4 bases, with 8 bases remaining between them. The full variable domain, rest sourced from reference TRBV7-9 and TRBJ1-2, is DTGVSQNPRHKITKRGQNVTFRCDPISEHNRLYWYRQTLGQGPEFLTYFQNEAQLEKSRLLSDRFSAERPKGSFSTLEIQRTEQGDSAMYLCASSRDSYGYTFGSGTRLTVV.

The chain recombines TRBV5-6 with TRBJ1-3; D gene uncertain. Between the trimmed V and J ends, which lost 4 bases and 0 bases, there was a span of 20 bases. CDR1 and CDR2 (germline): SGHDT, YYEEEE. The CDR3 has 18 residues. CDR3: CASSGDVTLAVSGNTIYF. The CDR3 DNA is TGTGCCAGCAGCGGTGACGTGACCTTAGCCGTCTCTGGAAACACCATATATTTT.

This chain uses TRBV5-5 with TRBJ2-3, with D possibly matching TRBD1 (5 bases). The CDR3 sequence is 16 residues long. Per germline, CDR1 SGHKS and CDR2 YYEKEE (reference sequence). Trimming cost V 1 base and J 1 base, with 13 bases left between them. The CDR3: CASSLSGLGGTDTQYF. In DNA, the CDR3 is TGTGCCAGCAGCTTGTCAGGGCTAGGGGGCACAGATACGCAGTATTTT. The full variable domain, with the rest looked up from reference TRBV5-5 and TRBJ2-3, is DAGVTQSPTHLIKTRGQQVTLRCSPISGHKSVSWYQQVLGQGPQFIFQYYEKEERGRGNFPDRFSARQFPNYSSELNVNALLLGDSALYLCASSLSGLGGTDTQYFGPGTRLTVL.

The rearrangement links TRBV11-2 to TRBJ1-1, with a possible D match to TRBD1 (6 bases). The V end was cut by 1 base, the J end by 1 base, with 16 bases between. This CDR3 is built from 17 residues. Germline V gives CDR1 SGHAT, CDR2 FQNNGV. For the CDR3, the DNA is TGTGCCAGCAGCTTAGTACAGGGATACGCTTGGAACACTGAAGCTTTCTTT. It encodes CASSLVQGYAWNTEAFF.

The chain joins TRBV29-1 to TRBJ2-7, with 10 bases identical to TRBD2. The CDR3 totals 13 residues. With 5 bases clipped from V and 4 bases from J, the junction kept 5 bases outside the gene matches. Germline V lookup: CDR1 SQVTM, CDR2 ANQGSEA. The CDR3 sequence: CSVCLAGEYEQYF. In DNA form, the CDR3 reads TGCAGCGTTTGTCTAGCGGGAGAATACGAGCAGTACTTC.

CDR3 amino acids: CASSFEDMGGNEQFF. In DNA form, the CDR3 reads TGTGCCAGCAGCTTCGAGGATATGGGGGGAAATGAGCAGTTCTTC. The rearrangement joins TRBV13 to TRBJ2-1; possible D gene TRBD2, 6 bases. The CDR3 contains 15 residues. Trimming removed 3 bases at V and 7 bases at J, with 16 bases between. The germline CDR1 and CDR2 sequences are PRHDT and FYEKMQ (reference sequence).

The chain has TRBV7-2 and TRBJ1-5; TRBD1 is a possible D gene (5 bases). Germline values: CDR1 SGHTA, CDR2 FQGNSA. V shed 4 bases and J shed 9 bases, with 16 bases lying between them. The CDR3 contains 14 residues. The DNA for the CDR3 is TGTGCCAGCAGCTCTGACAGAGCGACTGTGCCCCAGCATTTT. Encoded protein: CASSSDRATVPQHF.

The rearrangement uses TRBV30 and TRBJ1-1; D perhaps matches TRBD1 (6 bases). V shed 1 base and J shed 7 bases, with 13 bases lying between them. The CDR3 covers 13 residues. Germline CDR1 is GTSNPN and CDR2 is SVGIG (reference sequence). CDR3: CAWSGGRTVEAFF. CDR3 nucleotide sequence: TGTGCCTGGAGTGGGGGGCGAACCGTTGAAGCTTTCTTT. Supplemented by reference TRBV30 and TRBJ1-1, the full variable domain reads SQTIHQWPATLVQPVGSPLSLECTVEGTSNPNLYWYRQAAGRGLQLLFYSVGIGQISSEVPQNLSASRPQDRQFILSSKKLLLSDSGFYLCAWSGGRTVEAFFGQGTRLTVV.

V is TRBV4-3 and J is TRBJ1-5; D remains ambiguous. The CDR3 has 15 residues. Trimming took off 1 base at V and 6 bases at J, with 13 bases between the two ends. Germline CDR1 and CDR2: LGHNA and YSLEER. The CDR3, as DNA: TGCGCCAGCAGCCAAGTATTGGGGAGTAGTCAGCCCCAGCATTTT. The encoded protein is CASSQVLGSSQPQHF.

The chain joins TRBV29-1 to TRBJ2-7, with D possibly TRBD2 on 5 matching bases. Germline loops: CDR1 SQVTM, CDR2 ANQGSEA. This CDR3 contains 15 residues. V shed 4 bases and J shed 3 bases, with 19 bases lying between them. The chain's CDR3 is CSVGPGVKGSYEQYF. CDR3 coding DNA: TGCAGCGTTGGGCCCGGGGTGAAGGGAAGCTACGAGCAGTACTTC.

The V call is TRBV6-5, the J call TRBJ2-7; 7 bases map to TRBD2. CDR1 and CDR2 (germline): MNHEY, SVGAGI. Unmatched junction bases numbered 7, after V lost 7 bases and J lost 4 bases. The CDR3 is 13 amino acids. This chain's CDR3 is CASTVGEGYEQYF. The CDR3 coding sequence is TGTGCCAGCACGGTAGGGGAGGGTTACGAGCAGTACTTC.

This clone was counted a single time. V is TRBV19 and J is TRBJ2-7; tentatively, D is TRBD2 (5 bases). Trimming pared 3 bases from V and 5 bases from J, leaving 17 bases between. The CDR3 consists of 15 residues. The germline V gene encodes CDR1 LNHDA and CDR2 SQIVND (reference sequence). This CDR3 reads CASSMQRHAIHEQYF. DNA for the CDR3: TGTGCCAGTAGTATGCAGCGGCACGCGATCCACGAGCAGTACTTC.

V usage is TRBV20-1 and J usage is TRBJ2-1; D unclear. The germline V gene encodes CDR1 DFQATT and CDR2 SNEGSKA (reference sequence). This CDR3 has 10 amino acids. Trimming took 6 bases from V and 10 from J, leaving 10 bases between them. DNA for the CDR3: TGCAGTGCCCAGTTCGGGGAGCAGTTCTTC. Protein sequence: CSAQFGEQFF.

The chain recombines TRBV29-1 with TRBJ2-1, with a weak D call TRBD1 (5 bases). Germline-derived CDR1 and CDR2 are SQVTM and ANQGSEA. With 3 bases removed from V and 0 bases from J, the gap between germline ends came to 15 bases. CDR3 length: 16 residues. In nucleotides, the CDR3 is TGCAGCGTTGACAGGGAAAAAGGAACCTCCTACAATGAGCAGTTCTTC. It is translated as CSVDREKGTSYNEQFF.

This chain joins TRBV7-2 and TRBJ2-1; 7 nucleotides match TRBD1. V lost 5 bases to trimming and J lost 4 bases; unmatched junction nucleotides: 11. Germline V lookup: CDR1 SGHTA, CDR2 FQGNSA. This CDR3 region has 16 residues. CDR3: CASSPMGDRPYNEQFF. The DNA of the CDR3 is TGTGCCAGCAGCCCGATGGGGGACAGACCGTACAATGAGCAGTTCTTC.

The rearrangement joins TRBV11-3 to TRBJ2-7; TRBD1 aligns across 7 bases. V lost 0 bases and J lost 0; bases outside the gene matches: 8. CDR3 length: 17 residues. Germline CDR1 and CDR2: SGHNT and YENEEA. The CDR3 is CASSLDSGTDSSYEQYF. CDR3 sequence (DNA): TGTGCCAGCAGCTTAGATTCCGGGACAGACTCCTCCTACGAGCAGTACTTC.

The chain recombines TRBV7-9 with TRBJ2-7; TRBD2 agrees at 11 bases. The germline gives CDR1 SEHNR, CDR2 FQNEAQ (reference sequence). J was trimmed by 4 bases and V by 6 bases; bases with no gene match: 8. This CDR3 is 15 amino acids long. The CDR3 DNA reads TGTGCCAGCAGTCAAACTAGCGGGAGACTGTACGAGCAGTACTTC. It yields the protein CASSQTSGRLYEQYF.

DNA of the CDR3: TGTGCCAGTAGTATACGGTCCGGGATGGTGGCCTACGAGCAGTACTTC. This translates into CASSIRSGMVAYEQYF. This chain connects TRBV19 to TRBJ2-7; D is possibly TRBD2 (5 bases). The CDR3 consists of 16 residues. The V gene lost 2 bases and the J gene lost 2 bases, with 16 bases spanning the gap. CDR1 and CDR2 (germline): LNHDA, SQIVND (reference sequence).

The chain has TRBV30 and TRBJ2-2, with 7 nucleotides matching TRBD2. This CDR3 region has 16 residues. Unmatched junction bases numbered 11, after V lost 2 bases and J lost 5 bases. Germline V gene sequence: CDR1 GTSNPN, CDR2 SVGIG (reference sequence). CDR3: CAWSRFLGGKTGELFF. Written as DNA, the CDR3 is TGTGCCTGGAGTAGGTTCCTGGGAGGGAAAACCGGGGAGCTGTTTTTT. Variable domain in full (rest from reference TRBV30 and TRBJ2-2): SQTIHQWPATLVQPVGSPLSLECTVEGTSNPNLYWYRQAAGRGLQLLFYSVGIGQISSEVPQNLSASRPQDRQFILSSKKLLLSDSGFYLCAWSRFLGGKTGELFFGEGSRLTVL.

The chain has TRBV6-6 and TRBJ2-7, with TRBD1 identical over 7 bases. Per the germline V gene, CDR1 is MNHNY and CDR2 is SVGAGI (reference sequence). The CDR3 runs to 14 residues. Trimming removed 5 bases from V and 2 bases from J; junction bases left unmatched: 6. The CDR3 DNA follows: TGTGCCAGCAGTACCCTGGGACAGCCCTACGAGCAGTACTTC. This translates into CASSTLGQPYEQYF.

The V and J genes are TRBV4-1 and TRBJ2-4, with no clear D. The germline V gene encodes CDR1 MGHRA and CDR2 YSYEKL. V lost 0 bases and J 0 bases, leaving 3 bases between the germline ends. This CDR3 is built from 14 residues. CDR3 DNA: TGCGCCAGCAGCCAAGAACTAGCCAAAAACATTCAGTACTTC. Amino acids: CASSQELAKNIQYF.